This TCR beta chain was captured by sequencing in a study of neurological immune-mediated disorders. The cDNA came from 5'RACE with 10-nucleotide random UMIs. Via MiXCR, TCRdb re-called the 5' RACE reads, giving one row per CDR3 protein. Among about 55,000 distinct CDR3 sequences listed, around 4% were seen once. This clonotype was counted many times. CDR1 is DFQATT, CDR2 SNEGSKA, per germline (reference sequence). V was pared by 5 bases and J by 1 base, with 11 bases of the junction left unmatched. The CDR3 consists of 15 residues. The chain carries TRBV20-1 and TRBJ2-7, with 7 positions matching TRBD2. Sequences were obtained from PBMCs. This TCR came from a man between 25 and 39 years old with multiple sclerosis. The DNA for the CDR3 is TGCAGTGCTCCCCCCGCCGAGCGGGGATCCTACGAGCAGTACTTC. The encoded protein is CSAPPAERGSYEQYF.